The 24 T cell receptor beta chains below come from one sample, sequenced in a study of PD-L1 blockade in urothelial cancer. This table comes from immunoSEQ multiplex PCR, and its TCRdb copy is limited to in-frame clones, with some not included. The sample has about 88,000 clones, roughly 90% seen once. This specimen consisted of PBMCs, obtained around atezolizumab (anti-PD-L1) treatment. The receptors originated from a man in his sixties with urothelial cancer.

The chain couples TRBV10-1 to TRBJ2-5, with 8 nucleotides matching TRBD1. The germline CDR1 and CDR2 sequences are WNHNN and SYGVQD (reference sequence). The CDR3 length is 16 residues. V dropped 4 bases and J dropped 2; count of bases not matched to a gene: 9. CDR3 residues: CASSAFGTGQQETQYF. The DNA for the CDR3 is TGCGCCAGCAGTGCTTTCGGGACAGGACAGCAAGAGACCCAGTACTTC.

This rearrangement joins TRBV7-9 to TRBJ2-1, with TRBD2 matching over 10 bases. The germline V gene encodes CDR1 SEHNR and CDR2 FQNEAQ (reference sequence). J lost 8 bases, V lost 2 bases, and 15 bases had no gene match. The CDR3 is made up of 18 amino acids. CDR3 nucleotides: TGTGCCAGCAGCTTATCCGGGTCACTAGCGGGGAGAGTTGATGAGCAGTTCTTC. This encodes CASSLSGSLAGRVDEQFF.

V and J are TRBV5-5 and TRBJ2-7; 12 positions match TRBD1. Germline trimming cut 5 bases from V and 5 bases from J; bases unmatched to any gene: 8. Germline CDR1 and CDR2: SGHKS and YYEKEE (reference sequence). CDR3 length: 15 amino acids. Here the CDR3 reads CASSLVGDRGHEQYF. The CDR3 DNA reads as TGTGCCAGCAGTCTGGTGGGGGACAGGGGGCACGAGCAGTACTTC.

V gene TRBV30 combines with J gene TRBJ1-1; D gene uncertain. This CDR3 has 11 residues. V lost 3 bases, J lost 8 bases, and 10 bases lay in between. Germline CDR1 GTSNPN, CDR2 SVGIG (reference sequence). CDR3 protein: CAWRWRAEAFF. CDR3 in DNA: TGTGCCTGGAGATGGAGGGCCGAAGCTTTCTTT.

The chain combines TRBV2 with TRBJ1-4; no reliable D call. The length of the CDR3 is 13 residues. V was shortened by 7 bases and J by 5 bases, with 11 bases between the two germline ends. Germline values: CDR1 SNHLY, CDR2 FYNNEI. DNA of the CDR3: TGTGCCAGCATACGACTCGCGAATGAAAAACTGTTTTTT. It encodes CASIRLANEKLFF.

The chain links TRBV13 to TRBJ2-7; D might be TRBD1 (6 bases). The V and J ends lost 5 bases and 0 bases respectively, with 14 bases between them. CDR3 length: 15 amino acids. The germline CDR1 and CDR2 sequences are PRHDT and FYEKMQ (reference sequence). The CDR3 reads CASSPGTPDSYEQYF. As DNA, the CDR3 is TGTGCCAGCAGCCCCGGGACACCAGACTCCTACGAGCAGTACTTC. The variable domain in full, completed from reference TRBV13 and TRBJ2-7, reads AAGVIQSPRHLIKEKRETATLKCYPIPRHDTVYWYQQGPGQDPQFLISFYEKMQSDKGSIPDRFSAQQFSDYHSELNMSSLELGDSALYFCASSPGTPDSYEQYFGPGTRLTVT.

The CDR3 DNA reads TGTGCCAGCAGCGTTCTAGCGGGGGGCACCTACAATGAGCAGTTCTTC. Amino acid sequence: CASSVLAGGTYNEQFF. The genes are TRBV7-2 and TRBJ2-1; 11 positions match TRBD2. The CDR3 spans 16 residues. V dropped 5 bases and J dropped 2; count of bases not matched to a gene: 5. Looked up from germline, CDR1 is SGHTA and CDR2 is FQGNSA.

The sample holds one count of this clone. The chain is built from TRBV5-4 and TRBJ2-5; TRBD2 matches 9 bases. V lost 4 bases and J lost 4; bases outside the gene matches: 8. Germline-derived CDR1 and CDR2 are SGHNT and YYREEE (reference sequence). The CDR3 totals 15 residues. The CDR3 region is CASSREAGGPETQYF. The CDR3 DNA is TGTGCCAGCAGCCGGGAAGCGGGGGGACCAGAGACCCAGTACTTC.

This rearrangement joins TRBV7-2 to TRBJ2-4; D is unresolved. Germline V lookup: CDR1 SGHTA, CDR2 FQGNSA. CDR3 length: 14 residues. Trimming cost V 1 base and J 7 bases, with 11 bases left between them. The CDR3 DNA is TGTGCCAGCAGCTTAGAATACCAGGCCAACATTCAGTACTTC. Translating gives CASSLEYQANIQYF.

This sequence joins TRBV4-2 and TRBJ2-3, with 11 bases that match TRBD2. The CDR3 has 17 amino acids. Germline assignment: CDR1 LGHNA and CDR2 YNFKEQ. Unmatched junction bases numbered 7, after V lost 0 bases and J lost 5 bases. This CDR3 is CASSQDSSGGAGDTQYF. For the CDR3, the DNA is TGTGCCAGCAGCCAAGATAGTAGCGGGGGGGCGGGAGATACGCAGTATTTT.

J is TRBJ1-5 and V is TRBV5-1; 8 bases line up with TRBD1. V was clipped by 4 bases and J by 2 bases; unmatched bases: 5. The CDR3 spans 15 residues. Germline CDR1 reads SGHRS; CDR2 reads YFSETQ. CDR3 residues: CASSETGGGNQPQHF. The CDR3 DNA follows: TGCGCCAGCAGCGAAACAGGGGGGGGCAATCAGCCCCAGCATTTT.

The rearrangement links TRBV5-1 to TRBJ2-5; 13 bases line up with TRBD2. The CDR3 consists of 16 residues. Germline V gene sequence: CDR1 SGHRS, CDR2 YFSETQ. The J segment lost 1 base and the V segment lost 3 bases, leaving 3 bases of the junction unmatched. CDR3 sequence (DNA): TGCGCCAGCAGCTCAGGGACTAGCGGGGCCCAAGAGACCCAGTACTTC. It is translated as CASSSGTSGAQETQYF.

The CDR3 here is CASSPPASGGGAQYF. In nucleotides, the CDR3 is TGTGCCAGCAGCCCGCCAGCTAGCGGGGGTGGAGCGCAGTATTTT. J is TRBJ2-3 and V is TRBV7-9, with 10 bases identical to TRBD2. The V gene's germline CDR1 is SEHNR and CDR2 FQNEAQ (reference sequence). This CDR3 contains 15 residues. V lost 5 bases, J lost 10 bases, and 12 bases stayed unmatched.

This chain connects TRBV2 to TRBJ2-7; 7 bases are shared with TRBD1. V dropped 8 bases and J dropped 6; count of bases not matched to a gene: 7. Germline CDR1 SNHLY, CDR2 FYNNEI. This CDR3 is 12 amino acids long. CDR3 sequence: CASEPTGSEQYF. The DNA of the CDR3 is TGTGCCAGCGAACCGACAGGGTCCGAGCAGTACTTC.

This clone was counted between two and nine times. The V call is TRBV11-2, the J call TRBJ2-1; D unresolved. From germline, CDR1 is SGHAT and CDR2 FQNNGV. The CDR3 is 14 amino acids. V shed 5 bases and J shed 0 bases, with 8 bases lying between them. The CDR3 sequence: CASSISSSYNEQFF. The CDR3 DNA follows: TGTGCCAGCAGCATAAGTAGCTCCTACAATGAGCAGTTCTTC.

The chain recombines TRBV5-1 with TRBJ2-1, with 9 positions matching TRBD2. Looked up from germline, CDR1 is SGHRS and CDR2 is YFSETQ. With V trimmed by 3 bases and J by 14 bases, 9 bases remained unmatched. The CDR3 sequence is 13 residues long. The CDR3 region is CASSYAGGPGEFF. The DNA for the CDR3 is TGCGCCAGCAGCTACGCGGGAGGGCCAGGGGAGTTCTTC.

The genes are TRBV6-9 and TRBJ2-7; 13 bases map to TRBD2. With 6 bases clipped from V and 1 base from J, the junction kept 15 bases outside the gene matches. This CDR3 is built from 19 residues. Germline values: CDR1 MNHGY, CDR2 SVAAGI. The CDR3: CASRAQRGGLAGQSYEQYF. CDR3 nucleotide sequence: TGTGCCAGCAGAGCCCAAAGGGGGGGACTAGCGGGACAATCCTACGAGCAGTACTTC.

This clone showed up just a few times. The chain links TRBV7-8 to TRBJ2-7, with D possibly matching TRBD2 (5 bases). V lost 1 base, J lost 3 bases, and 13 bases lay in between. CDR1 and CDR2 (germline): SGHVS, FQNEAQ. The CDR3 covers 15 residues. The CDR3 DNA reads as TGTGCCAGCAGCTTAGGTTACGGGAAAGACTACGAGCAGTACTTC. Translating gives CASSLGYGKDYEQYF. The complete variable domain, with remaining parts taken from reference TRBV7-8 and TRBJ2-7, reads GAGVSQSPRYKVAKRGQDVALRCDPISGHVSLFWYQQALGQGPEFLTYFQNEAQLDKSGLPSDRFFAERPEGSVSTLKIQRTQQEDSAVYLCASSLGYGKDYEQYFGPGTRLTVT.

The V gene is TRBV19, the J gene TRBJ2-7, with D possibly matching TRBD2 (5 bases). There are 14 residues in the CDR3. CDR1 and CDR2 from the germline V gene are LNHDA and SQIVND (reference sequence). Trimming cost V 3 bases and J 0 bases, with 9 bases left between them. The chain's CDR3 is CASSISDYSYEQYF. The CDR3 bases are TGTGCCAGTAGTATTAGCGACTACTCCTACGAGCAGTACTTC.

J is TRBJ1-4 and V is TRBV2, with a possible D match to TRBD1 (5 bases). The length of the CDR3 is 15 residues. The V end was cut by 7 bases, the J end by 2 bases, with 14 bases between. The germline V gene has CDR1 SNHLY and CDR2 FYNNEI. CDR3: CASNWQGGTNEKLFF. As DNA, the CDR3 is TGTGCCAGCAACTGGCAGGGCGGCACTAATGAAAAACTGTTTTTT.

The chain combines TRBV5-4 with TRBJ2-3; 10 positions agree with TRBD1. The V and J ends lost 2 bases and 5 bases, in that order; junction bases with no gene match: 2. Germline V lookup: CDR1 SGHNT, CDR2 YYREEE (reference sequence). This CDR3 comprises 14 residues. CDR3 loop: CASSFGQGGDTQYF. DNA of the CDR3: TGTGCCAGCAGCTTTGGACAGGGGGGAGATACGCAGTATTTT.

The chain joins TRBV5-1 to TRBJ2-7, with a weak D call TRBD1 (5 bases). The germline gives CDR1 SGHRS, CDR2 YFSETQ. The CDR3 covers 12 residues. Between the trimmed V and J ends, which lost 1 base and 6 bases, there was a span of 8 bases. This CDR3 reads CASSLYRGEQYF. The CDR3 DNA is TGCGCCAGCAGCTTGTATAGGGGCGAGCAGTACTTC.

This clone was detected a few times. The gene calls are TRBV21-1 and TRBJ1-5; no DNA check was done on the table's D call, TRBD1. TRBV21-1 is termed a pseudogene. The CDR3 sequence is 18 residues long. CDR3: CASSKIVSVTVCNQPQHF. The DNA of the CDR3 is TGTGCCAGCAGCAAAATTGTTTCCGTGACAGTCTGCAATCAGCCCCAGCATTTT.

CDR3 coding DNA: TGCGCCAGCAGCCCGCGAGCCCTTATTCATCTAGCGGGGGATCGGAGCACCGGGGAGCTGTTTTTT. It codes for CASSPRALIHLAGDRSTGELFF. The chain joins TRBV4-3 to TRBJ2-2; 10 bases fit TRBD2. CDR1 LGHNA and CDR2 YSLEER come from the germline V gene. V shed 4 bases and J 4 bases; nucleotides not matched to a gene: 24. This CDR3 comprises 22 residues.